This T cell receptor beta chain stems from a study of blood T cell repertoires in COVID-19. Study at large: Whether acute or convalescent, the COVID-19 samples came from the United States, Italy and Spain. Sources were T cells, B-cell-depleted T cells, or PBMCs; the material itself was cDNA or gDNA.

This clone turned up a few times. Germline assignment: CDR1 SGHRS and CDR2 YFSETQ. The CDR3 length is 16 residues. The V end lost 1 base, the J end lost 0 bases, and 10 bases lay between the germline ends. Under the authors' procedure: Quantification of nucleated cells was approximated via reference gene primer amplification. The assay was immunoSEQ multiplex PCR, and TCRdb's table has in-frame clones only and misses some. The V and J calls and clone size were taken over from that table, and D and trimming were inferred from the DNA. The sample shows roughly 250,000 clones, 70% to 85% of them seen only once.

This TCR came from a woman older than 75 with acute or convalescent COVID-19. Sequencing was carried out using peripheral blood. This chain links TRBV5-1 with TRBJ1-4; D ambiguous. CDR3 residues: CASSLPSFATNEKLFF. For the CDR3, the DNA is TGCGCCAGCAGCTTGCCTAGTTTTGCAACTAATGAAAAACTGTTTTTT.